Shown below are 27 T cell receptor beta chains from a single sample sequenced in a study of shared clonotypes between healthy human individuals. Selected positively for CCR7 and CD45RO-negative, naive CD8 cells excluded terminally differentiated effector memory CD45RA+ cells. The table came from immunoSEQ multiplex PCR; TCRdb's copy has only in-frame clones and leaves some out. The data contain millions of clones, about 95% of them singletons. Sequencing was done on a sample of naive CD8+ T cells sorted from blood. All receptors derive from a man younger than 30 in good health.

This clone was detected once. The rearrangement joins TRBV7-8 to TRBJ2-3; the match to TRBD2 covers 10 bases. CDR1 is SGHVS, CDR2 FQNEAQ, per germline. This CDR3 contains 18 residues. The V segment lost 4 bases and the J segment 0 bases; nucleotides outside the gene matches: 10. The CDR3 loop is CASSSDQWTSGSTDTQYF. The CDR3 DNA follows: TGTGCCAGCAGCTCAGATCAATGGACTAGCGGAAGCACAGATACGCAGTATTTT.

This rearrangement joins TRBV7-9 to TRBJ2-3; 11 nucleotides line up with TRBD2. The CDR3 spans 17 residues. In germline, CDR1 is SEHNR, CDR2 FQNEAQ (reference sequence). Germline trimming cut 4 bases from V and 2 bases from J; bases unmatched to any gene: 8. Here the CDR3 reads CASSSIGTSGFTDTQYF. For the CDR3, the DNA is TGTGCCAGCAGCTCGATAGGGACTAGCGGATTCACAGATACGCAGTATTTT.

Comment on this clone: This may come from a read error, since a much larger clone is one base off. Other nucleotide sequences in the sample specify the same CDR3. The chain joins TRBV7-3 to TRBJ1-1, with unresolved D. Germline CDR1 SGHTA, CDR2 FQGTGA. The length of the CDR3 is 14 residues. Trimming removed 0 bases from V and 0 bases from J, with 5 bases in between. The chain's CDR3 is CASSLTGMNTEAFF. Here the CDR3 DNA reads TGTGCCAGCAGCTTAACAGGGATGAACACTGAAGCTTTCTTT.

V is TRBV5-1 and J is TRBJ1-2, with a possible D match to TRBD1 (5 bases). The CDR3 runs 15 residues. Deletions cut 5 bases from V and 4 bases from J, with 18 bases between. Per germline, CDR1 SGHRS and CDR2 YFSETQ. The CDR3: CASRIGTAFSYGYTF. CDR3 DNA: TGCGCCAGCAGGATTGGGACGGCCTTTTCCTATGGCTACACCTTC.

The V gene is TRBV6-5, the J gene TRBJ2-1; 9 bases agree with TRBD2. The CDR3 covers 16 residues. CDR1 and CDR2 from the germline V gene are MNHEY and SVGAGI. V lost 3 bases to trimming and J lost 6 bases; unmatched junction nucleotides: 9. CDR3 loop: CASSYVAGADSNEQFF. The CDR3, as DNA: TGTGCCAGCAGTTATGTAGCGGGAGCCGATTCCAATGAGCAGTTCTTC.

This clone was observed once. The genes are TRBV13 and TRBJ2-1; 12 bases map to TRBD2. The length of the CDR3 is 16 residues. The germline gives CDR1 PRHDT, CDR2 FYEKMQ (reference sequence). V shed 6 bases and J 6 bases; nucleotides not matched to a gene: 9. In nucleotides, the CDR3 is TGTGCCAGCAGTCCTACTAGCGGGGGGCCGGGCAATGAGCAGTTCTTC. Translated: CASSPTSGGPGNEQFF. The complete variable domain, with remaining parts taken from reference TRBV13 and TRBJ2-1, reads AAGVIQSPRHLIKEKRETATLKCYPIPRHDTVYWYQQGPGQDPQFLISFYEKMQSDKGSIPDRFSAQQFSDYHSELNMSSLELGDSALYFCASSPTSGGPGNEQFFGPGTRLTVL.

In nucleotides, the CDR3 is TGTGCCAGCAGCTTCTTCCCGACGGCAGCAACCTACGAGCAGTACTTC. Translated: CASSFFPTAATYEQYF. This chain links TRBV13 with TRBJ2-7; D is ambiguous. The germline V gene encodes CDR1 PRHDT and CDR2 FYEKMQ (reference sequence). The CDR3 loop spans 16 amino acids. V was trimmed by 3 bases and J by 2 bases, leaving 17 bases between them. Full variable domain (rest looked up from reference TRBV13 and TRBJ2-7): AAGVIQSPRHLIKEKRETATLKCYPIPRHDTVYWYQQGPGQDPQFLISFYEKMQSDKGSIPDRFSAQQFSDYHSELNMSSLELGDSALYFCASSFFPTAATYEQYFGPGTRLTVT.

The gene calls are TRBV5-4 and TRBJ2-7; 10 bases match TRBD2. Trimming cost V 6 bases and J 5 bases; bases outside gene matches: 8. CDR3 length: 14 amino acids. Per the germline V gene, CDR1 is SGHNT and CDR2 is YYREEE (reference sequence). CDR3 sequence (DNA): TGTGCCAGCATGCAAGCGGGAGGGTTCGACGAGCAGTACTTC. Its translation is CASMQAGGFDEQYF.

The chain has TRBV5-1 and TRBJ2-1; 7 bases match TRBD1. The CDR3 has 12 residues. Germline V CDR1 and CDR2: SGHRS, YFSETQ. J lost 9 bases, V lost 3 bases, and 3 bases had no gene match. Written as DNA, the CDR3 is TGCGCCAGCAGCTGGGGACAGTCTGAGCAGTTCTTC. Protein product: CASSWGQSEQFF.

A word on this clone: The same CDR3 also results from other DNA sequences found in this sample. The V gene is TRBV27, the J gene TRBJ2-7; D gene unclear. The germline V and J ends were trimmed by 4 bases and 0 bases, with 7 bases remaining between them. This CDR3 spans 13 amino acids. Looked up from germline, CDR1 is MNHEY and CDR2 is SMNVEV (reference sequence). CDR3 loop: CASSSTHSYEQYF. Here the CDR3 DNA reads TGTGCCAGCAGTTCTACACACTCCTACGAGCAGTACTTC.

As regards this clone: Other nucleotide sequences in the sample specify the same CDR3. V usage is TRBV28 and J usage is TRBJ1-3; 7 nucleotides line up with TRBD1. Germline V gene lookup returns CDR1 MDHEN and CDR2 SYDVKM. The V segment lost 6 bases and the J segment 3 bases; nucleotides outside the gene matches: 5. The CDR3 is made up of 14 amino acids. CDR3 region: CASSPQGSGNTIYF. The CDR3 coding sequence is TGTGCCAGCAGCCCACAGGGGAGTGGAAACACCATATATTTT. The full variable domain, completed using reference TRBV28 and TRBJ1-3, is DVKVTQSSRYLVKRTGEKVFLECVQDMDHENMFWYRQDPGLGLRLIYFSYDVKMKEKGDIPEGYSVSREKKERFSLILESASTNQTSMYLCASSPQGSGNTIYFGEGSWLTVV.

The V call is TRBV5-6, the J call TRBJ2-7; D could derive from TRBD1 or TRBD2 (7 bases each). This CDR3 region has 13 residues. The ends were cut back, 6 bases at V and 4 bases at J, with 14 bases in the middle. The germline CDR1 and CDR2 sequences are SGHDT and YYEEEE. The CDR3 DNA reads TGTGCCAGCACCAGGGGGGGCGGATACGAGCAGTACTTC. Protein: CASTRGGGYEQYF.

The rearrangement joins TRBV7-9 to TRBJ2-1, with D possibly being TRBD1 (6 bases). V gave up 3 bases and J gave up 0 bases, with 9 bases separating them. Germline V lookup: CDR1 SEHNR, CDR2 FQNEAQ (reference sequence). This CDR3 has 15 residues. The CDR3 DNA reads TGTGCCAGCAGCTTGGGACACAGCTCCTACAATGAGCAGTTCTTC. Translating it yields CASSLGHSSYNEQFF.

The chain couples TRBV6-1 to TRBJ1-2; D call uncertain. Looked up from germline, CDR1 is MNHNS and CDR2 is SASEGT. The CDR3 totals 14 residues. The ends were cut back, 2 bases at V and 0 bases at J, with 7 bases in the middle. CDR3 region: CASSEWAANYGYTF. The CDR3 coding sequence is TGTGCCAGCAGTGAATGGGCAGCTAACTATGGCTACACCTTC.

This rearrangement joins TRBV27 to TRBJ1-2, with D possibly TRBD1 on 6 matching bases. Trimming cost V 5 bases and J 8 bases, with 21 bases left between them. Germline loops: CDR1 MNHEY, CDR2 SMNVEV (reference sequence). The CDR3 consists of 15 residues. The CDR3 nucleotides read TGTGCCAGCAGTCCCAGACAGGCCTTTGGGGAAGGCTACACCTTC. Its translation is CASSPRQAFGEGYTF.

The chain couples TRBV5-4 to TRBJ2-4; D may be TRBD1 or TRBD2 (5 bases each). This CDR3 is 14 amino acids long. With 3 bases removed from V and 12 bases from J, the gap between germline ends came to 19 bases. Germline loops: CDR1 SGHNT, CDR2 YYREEE (reference sequence). CDR3 DNA: TGTGCCAGCAGCTCGGGAACCACGCTTAGGGGTCAGTACTTC. It translates to CASSSGTTLRGQYF.

This chain links TRBV5-6 with TRBJ2-5, with TRBD2 matching over 11 bases. The CDR3 spans 16 residues. V lost 2 bases, J lost 1 base, and 4 bases stayed unmatched. Germline loops: CDR1 SGHDT, CDR2 YYEEEE. The CDR3: CASSFELAGAQETQYF. In DNA, the CDR3 is TGTGCCAGCAGCTTCGAACTAGCGGGGGCCCAAGAGACCCAGTACTTC. The full variable domain, completed using reference TRBV5-6 and TRBJ2-5, is DAGVTQSPTHLIKTRGQQVTLRCSPKSGHDTVSWYQQALGQGPQFIFQYYEEEERQRGNFPDRFSGHQFPNYSSELNVNALLLGDSALYLCASSFELAGAQETQYFGPGTRLLVL.

This sequence joins TRBV4-3 and TRBJ2-7, with TRBD2 matching 8 bases. J lost 5 bases, V lost 1 base, and 7 bases had no gene match. Germline V CDR1 and CDR2: LGHNA, YSLEER. The CDR3 has 15 residues. CDR3 protein: CASSQVGGRNHEQYF. For the CDR3, the DNA is TGCGCCAGCAGCCAAGTCGGCGGGAGGAACCACGAGCAGTACTTC.

The chain links TRBV5-6 to TRBJ1-3; D possibly corresponds to TRBD1 (5 bases). Deletions cut 3 bases from V and 3 bases from J, with 10 bases between. Germline V gives CDR1 SGHDT, CDR2 YYEEEE. This CDR3 spans 14 amino acids. The CDR3 region is CASSWVGVGNTIYF. CDR3 DNA sequence: TGTGCCAGCAGCTGGGTAGGGGTTGGAAACACCATATATTTT.

V is TRBV27 and J is TRBJ2-7, with TRBD1 matching over 7 bases. From germline, CDR1 is MNHEY and CDR2 SMNVEV (reference sequence). The CDR3 is 16 amino acids. The V segment lost 4 bases and the J segment 0 bases; nucleotides outside the gene matches: 9. Here the CDR3 reads CASSSISGGRSYEQYF. CDR3 coding DNA: TGTGCCAGCAGTTCGATATCAGGGGGACGCTCCTACGAGCAGTACTTC.

This chain connects TRBV4-3 to TRBJ1-5; D ambiguous. Germline V gives CDR1 LGHNA, CDR2 YSLEER. V dropped 4 bases and J dropped 0 bases, with 10 bases sitting between them. CDR3 size: 15 residues. The CDR3 nucleotides are TGCGCCAGCAGCCCGCATCTCGGTAGCAATCAGCCCCAGCATTTT. Protein sequence: CASSPHLGSNQPQHF.

This clone was found a few times. The rearrangement links TRBV4-3 to TRBJ2-7; 10 bases align to TRBD2. Germline lookup yields CDR1 LGHNA and CDR2 YSLEER. V lost 3 bases, J lost 2 bases, and 1 base stayed unmatched. The CDR3 has 14 amino acids. The CDR3 nucleotides read TGCGCCAGCAGCCAGACTAGCGGGCCCTACGAGCAGTACTTC. Protein sequence: CASSQTSGPYEQYF.

A remark on this clone: This same CDR3 is encoded by further DNA sequences in the sample. This chain uses TRBV30 with TRBJ1-6; D ambiguous. Trimming took 0 bases from V and 7 from J, leaving 7 bases between them. The CDR3 has 13 residues. Germline lookup yields CDR1 GTSNPN and CDR2 SVGIG (reference sequence). CDR3 sequence (DNA): TGTGCCTGGAGTGTACAGTCAAATTCACCCCTCCACTTT. Protein sequence: CAWSVQSNSPLHF.

The rearrangement joins TRBV5-6 to TRBJ1-1; 7 nucleotides match TRBD1. Trimming took 4 bases from V and 0 from J; bases not matched to a gene: 6. CDR3 length: 15 amino acids. CDR1 and CDR2 from the germline V gene are SGHDT and YYEEEE. The CDR3 nucleotides read TGTGCCAGCAGCAACAGGGGATTCATGAACACTGAAGCTTTCTTT. Translated: CASSNRGFMNTEAFF. Using reference TRBV5-6 and TRBJ1-1 for the parts outside the CDR3, the full variable domain is DAGVTQSPTHLIKTRGQQVTLRCSPKSGHDTVSWYQQALGQGPQFIFQYYEEEERQRGNFPDRFSGHQFPNYSSELNVNALLLGDSALYLCASSNRGFMNTEAFFGQGTRLTVV.

CDR3 amino acids: CSVEENWGYEQYF. CDR3 DNA sequence: TGCAGCGTTGAAGAAAATTGGGGCTACGAGCAGTACTTC. The J gene is TRBJ2-7, the V gene TRBV29-1; D is undetermined. The CDR3 is 13 residues long. V was shortened by 0 bases and J by 3 bases, with 9 bases between the two germline ends. Germline CDR1 is SQVTM and CDR2 is ANQGSEA.

The rearrangement uses TRBV6-6 and TRBJ2-7, with 7 nucleotides matching TRBD1. Germline CDR1 is MNHNY and CDR2 is SVGAGI (reference sequence). The CDR3 contains 15 residues. Trimming removed 4 bases from V and 0 bases from J; junction bases left unmatched: 6. CDR3 amino acids: CASSLGTAFSYEQYF. The CDR3 DNA reads TGTGCCAGCAGTTTAGGGACAGCCTTCTCCTACGAGCAGTACTTC.

The V gene is TRBV27, the J gene TRBJ1-6; 9 bases are shared with TRBD1. Germline CDR1 is MNHEY and CDR2 is SMNVEV (reference sequence). The CDR3 extends over 17 amino acids. The V and J ends lost 1 base and 10 bases, in that order; junction bases with no gene match: 11. Here the CDR3 reads CASSLWNDRGSRSPLHF. CDR3 coding DNA: TGTGCCAGCAGTTTATGGAACGACAGGGGGTCGAGGTCACCCCTCCACTTT.